This T cell receptor beta chain originates from a study of blood T cell repertoires in COVID-19 (TCRdb year 2020). General notes on the study: Collaborator samples came from the United States, Italy and Spain and covered acute and convalescent phases of COVID-19. The prospective study material was composed of cDNA or gDNA derived from T cells, B-cell-depleted T cells, or PBMCs. Nearly every sample came with metadata listing a de-identified subject ID, COVID-19 status, age in years and sex. Samples were obtained from the ongoing ImmuneRACE study (first 160 participants) and from 1,254 subjects provided by 6 global collaborators. Where available, HLA class I and class II types were obtained from metadata supplied by the sample provider rather than from assay-based typing. The repertoires were made available in a free public database intended to serve as a resource for research on the immune response to SARS-CoV-2. The dataset comprised deeply sampled blood TCRbeta repertoires from subjects exposed to, actively infected with, or recovered from COVID-19.

At one collaborating source in Seattle, patients were enrolled during active infection and were followed longitudinally through the course of disease. Each collaborating institution followed its own protocols to collect whole blood in K2EDTA tubes. For TCRbeta analysis, collaborators shipped samples in one of three forms: frozen whole blood, isolated PBMCs, or DNA extracted from either of those sample types. TCRbeta CDR3 regions were amplified from genomic DNA using the immunoSEQ Assay, a bias-controlled multiplex PCR. The published analysis was carried out like this. The number of nucleated cells in each sample was estimated by amplification of reference gene primers within the assay. To quantify the absolute abundance of each unique TCRbeta CDR3 rearrangement, sequence reads were collapsed and filtered. For each sample, productive Simpson clonality was calculated by taking the square root of Simpson's diversity index across productive rearrangements. The table was pulled from immuneACCESS by TCRdb, which kept in-frame rearrangements only. Such tables lose some clones; where checked, under half of the loss comes from unresolved V genes, and the rest has no known cause. That table supplies the V and J calls and clone size; D and trimming were determined from the DNA. In this sample the table shows 100,000 to 150,000 clones, approximately 85% of which occur a single time. Of the sample, around 3% is held by the ten largest clones.

Comment on this clone: Which antigen it targets is not known. The record has no base qualities; no much larger clone is one base away.

Here is what the overall study found, with its caveats: The amount of clinical and demographic metadata varied by source and participant and was provided uncurated.

From a lookup of the germline V gene (reference sequence), CDR1 and CDR2 are LNHDA and SQIVND. From its cysteine to its phenylalanine, the CDR3 spans 16 amino acids. CDR3 DNA only is kept here, 48 bases in frame from base 1. From V the trimming removes 7 bases and from J it removes 1 base, while the gene matches leave 8 bases of the junction unaccounted for. The sequence was obtained from a woman older than 75 with COVID-19, enrolled during active disease. The source material was peripheral blood. The receptor chain draws on TRBV19 and TRBJ1-4; 8 central bases correspond to TRBD1. The CDR3 protein: CASTDRGGLTNEKLFF. The sequenced DNA is TGTGCCAGTACCGACAGGGGCGGATTAACTAATGAAAAACTGTTTTTT. With all but the CDR3 taken from the reference TRBV19 and TRBJ1-4 genes, the full variable domain is: DGGITQSPKYLFRKEGQNVTLSCEQNLNHDAMYWYRQDPGQGLRLIYYSQIVNDFQKGDIAEGYSVSREKKESFPLTVTSAQKNPTAFYLCASTDRGGLTNEKLFFGSGTQLSVL.